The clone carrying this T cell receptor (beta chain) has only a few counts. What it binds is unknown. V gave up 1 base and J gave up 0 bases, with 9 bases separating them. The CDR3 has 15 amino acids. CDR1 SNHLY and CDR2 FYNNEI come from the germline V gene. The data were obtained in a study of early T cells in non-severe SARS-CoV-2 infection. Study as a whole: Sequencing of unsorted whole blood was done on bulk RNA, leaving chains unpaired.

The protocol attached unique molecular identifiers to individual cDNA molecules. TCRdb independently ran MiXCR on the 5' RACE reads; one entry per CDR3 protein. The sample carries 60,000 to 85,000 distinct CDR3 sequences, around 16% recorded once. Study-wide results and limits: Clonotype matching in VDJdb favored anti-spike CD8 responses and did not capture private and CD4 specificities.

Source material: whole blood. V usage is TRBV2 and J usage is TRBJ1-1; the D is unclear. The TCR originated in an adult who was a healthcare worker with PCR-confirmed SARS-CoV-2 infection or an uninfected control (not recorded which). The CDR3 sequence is CASSEVIGMNTEAFF. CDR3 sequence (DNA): TGTGCCAGCAGTGAAGTTATAGGGATGAACACTGAAGCTTTCTTT.